This T cell receptor beta chain originates from a study of CD8+ T cells in alopecia areata. The study's findings and limits: Patients showed less clear TCR sequence sharing than mice, possibly partly because of HLA diversity.

Worth noting for this clone: The antigen remains unidentified. The same CDR3 is also encoded by other DNA sequences in this sample.

RNA extraction was followed by reverse transcription into cDNA, which acted as the sequencing template. The data were produced by immunoSEQ multiplex PCR, yet TCRdb's version contains in-frame clones alone and is incomplete. In the table there are about 91,000 clones, roughly 47% of which are singletons. Sorting separated CD4+ and CD8+ T cells out of PBMCs. Germline V gene lookup returns CDR1 SEHNR and CDR2 FQNEAQ (reference sequence). The V and J ends lost 1 base and 3 bases respectively, with 8 bases between them. This CDR3 comprises 14 residues. The source material was CD4+ T cells sorted from blood. This clonotype was obtained from a human donor with alopecia areata. The chain is built from TRBV7-9 and TRBJ2-3; D call uncertain. CDR3 region: CASSLELRTDTQYF. The CDR3 coding sequence is TGTGCCAGCAGCTTAGAACTACGTACAGATACGCAGTATTTT.